Below, 25 T cell receptor beta chains from the same sample are listed, as sequenced in a study of vaccination and CD4 T cells after COVID-19. No antigen is known for these receptors. CD4+ T cells that had been cultured provided DNA sequenced with the Oncomine TCR Beta short-read assay. One entry per CDR3 protein, called by TCRdb with MiXCR from the PCR reads. The sample contains under 15,000 distinct CDR3 sequences, under 60% of which appear only once. Treatment meaning: 10-day PBMC culture with coronavirus spike peptide pools or control peptides (ViraFEST assay). Sequencing used CD4+ T cells from blood, cultured in vitro. Receptor source: a human donor who had recovered from COVID-19.

CDR3 amino acids: CASSMGGTDTQYF. Written as DNA, the CDR3 is TGTGCCAGCAGTATGGGAGGGACAGATACGCAGTATTTT. The rearrangement links TRBV6-1 to TRBJ2-3; 7 bases are shared with TRBD2. Germline CDR1 and CDR2: MNHNS and SASEGT. V dropped 5 bases and J dropped 3; count of bases not matched to a gene: 2. The CDR3 contains 13 residues.

This chain links TRBV5-4 with TRBJ2-1; D unclear. The germline V and J ends were trimmed by 2 bases and 0 bases, with 12 bases remaining between them. Germline V gene data show CDR1 as SGHNT and CDR2 as YYREEE (reference sequence). CDR3 length: 16 amino acids. CDR3 DNA: TGTGCCAGCAGCTTTACAGCGCAGAGCTCCTACAATGAGCAGTTCTTC. Its protein is CASSFTAQSSYNEQFF.

This clonotype was observed a handful of times. This chain links TRBV20-1 with TRBJ1-6; a weak D match, TRBD1 (6 bases). The CDR3 consists of 16 residues. Germline assignment: CDR1 DFQATT and CDR2 SNEGSKA (reference sequence). Trimming pared 3 bases from V and 8 bases from J, leaving 20 bases between. The CDR3 DNA is TGCAGTGCTAGTTTCAAGGCTGGCAGGGGAGATTCACCCCTCCACTTT. The encoded protein is CSASFKAGRGDSPLHF.

The chain joins TRBV20-1 to TRBJ2-7; 12 nucleotides agree with TRBD2. V shed 0 bases and J 5 bases; nucleotides not matched to a gene: 5. The CDR3 is 15 amino acids. Germline assignment: CDR1 DFQATT and CDR2 SNEGSKA (reference sequence). Here the CDR3 DNA reads TGCAGTGCTAGAGATCGGCTAGCGGGAGGGAACGAGCAGTACTTC. Protein product: CSARDRLAGGNEQYF.

The V call is TRBV19, the J call TRBJ1-5, with 7 nucleotides matching TRBD1. The CDR3 loop spans 18 amino acids. V trimming: 5 bases; J trimming: 0 bases; junction bases outside the gene matches: 13. Germline CDR1 and CDR2: LNHDA and SQIVND (reference sequence). The DNA for the CDR3 is TGTGCCAGTAGTTTGGATGGGACAGTAACCTATAGCAATCAGCCCCAGCATTTT. This sequence encodes CASSLDGTVTYSNQPQHF. The entire variable domain, with the rest obtained from reference TRBV19 and TRBJ1-5, is as follows: DGGITQSPKYLFRKEGQNVTLSCEQNLNHDAMYWYRQDPGQGLRLIYYSQIVNDFQKGDIAEGYSVSREKKESFPLTVTSAQKNPTAFYLCASSLDGTVTYSNQPQHFGDGTRLSIL.

This clonotype was recorded a few times. V gene TRBV20-1 combines with J gene TRBJ2-4, with TRBD2 identical over 10 bases. The CDR3 has 15 residues. CDR1 is DFQATT, CDR2 SNEGSKA, per germline (reference sequence). The V and J ends lost 4 bases and 11 bases, in that order; junction bases with no gene match: 14. In DNA, the CDR3 is TGCAGTGCTACGGGGGCCCTAGCGGGAGCGGTCTTTCAGTACTTC. Translated, it gives CSATGALAGAVFQYF.

V usage is TRBV2 and J usage is TRBJ1-5; D might be TRBD1 (6 bases). This CDR3 has 15 residues. Germline CDR1 SNHLY, CDR2 FYNNEI. V shed 7 bases and J shed 7 bases, with 20 bases lying between them. CDR3 in amino acids: CASTTLRGAKQPQHF. CDR3 nucleotides: TGTGCCAGCACCACATTAAGGGGGGCAAAACAGCCCCAGCATTTT.

This chain connects TRBV9 to TRBJ1-6, with D uncertain. Trimming removed 0 bases at V and 10 bases at J, with 5 bases between. Germline values: CDR1 SGDLS, CDR2 YYNGEE. The CDR3 sequence is 12 residues long. The CDR3, as DNA: TGTGCCAGCAGCGTAGGACCCTCACCCCTCCACTTT. It encodes CASSVGPSPLHF.

This clonotype was counted only a few times. This chain joins TRBV7-2 and TRBJ2-1; possibly TRBD2 for D (5 bases). Germline V gene sequence: CDR1 SGHTA, CDR2 FQGNSA. The CDR3 spans 17 residues. Between the trimmed V and J ends, which lost 4 bases and 0 bases, there was a span of 16 bases. The CDR3 DNA sequence: TGTGCCAGCAGCTCCCAGGTTGACTATGACTCCTACAATGAGCAGTTCTTC. As protein: CASSSQVDYDSYNEQFF.

The chain joins TRBV15 to TRBJ2-6, with D unresolved. The V end lost 1 base, the J end lost 1 base, and 8 bases lay between the germline ends. The V gene's germline CDR1 is LNHNV and CDR2 YYDKDF (reference sequence). This CDR3 comprises 16 residues. The CDR3, as DNA: TGTGCCACCAGCAGAGTCGTAACTTCTGGGGCCAACGTCCTGACTTTC. It encodes CATSRVVTSGANVLTF. The full variable domain, in which reference TRBV15 and TRBJ2-6 provide the parts outside the CDR3, is DAMVIQNPRYQVTQFGKPVTLSCSQTLNHNVMYWYQQKSSQAPKLLFHYYDKDFNNEADTPDNFQSRRPNTSFCFLDIRSPGLGDTAMYLCATSRVVTSGANVLTFGAGSRLTVL.

The rearrangement joins TRBV19 to TRBJ2-1, with 9 positions matching TRBD2. The germline V gene has CDR1 LNHDA and CDR2 SQIVND (reference sequence). This CDR3 is 14 amino acids long. Trimming took 4 bases from V and 10 from J; bases not matched to a gene: 8. CDR3 sequence (DNA): TGTGCCAGTAGTAAGGGGGGACTAGCTTGGGAGCAGTTCTTC. Its protein product is CASSKGGLAWEQFF.

V gene TRBV12-3 or TRBV12-4 combines with J gene TRBJ1-3, with D perhaps TRBD1 (5 bases). There are 13 residues in the CDR3. Trimming took 5 bases from V and 3 from J, leaving 8 bases between them. In DNA, the CDR3 is TGTGCCAGCAGTCCGGGGGTTGGAAACACCATATATTTT. As protein: CASSPGVGNTIYF.

This chain uses TRBV6-5 with TRBJ2-7; no definite D call. The CDR3 has 11 residues. Trimming left V 0 bases short and J 9 bases short, with 6 bases between. CDR1 is MNHEY and CDR2 is SVGAGI in the germline V gene. DNA for the CDR3: TGTGCCAGCAGTTACTCTAACTTGCAGTACTTC. Amino acids: CASSYSNLQYF.

The DNA of the CDR3 is TGTGCCAGCAGTTTCAGGGGCTTCGAGACCCAGTACTTC. Protein sequence: CASSFRGFETQYF. J is TRBJ2-5 and V is TRBV27; possible D gene TRBD1, 6 bases. Trimming stripped 3 bases from V and 5 bases from J, with 10 bases between. Germline V gene lookup returns CDR1 MNHEY and CDR2 SMNVEV (reference sequence). The CDR3 extends over 13 amino acids.

The CDR3 sequence: CASSNLWTQYF. The CDR3, as DNA: TGTGCCAGTAGTAATCTGTGGACCCAGTACTTC. The J gene is TRBJ2-5, the V gene TRBV19, with D unclear. Deletions cut 4 bases from V and 7 bases from J, with 7 bases between. This CDR3 contains 11 residues. Germline lookup yields CDR1 LNHDA and CDR2 SQIVND (reference sequence). The variable domain in full, completed from reference TRBV19 and TRBJ2-5, reads DGGITQSPKYLFRKEGQNVTLSCEQNLNHDAMYWYRQDPGQGLRLIYYSQIVNDFQKGDIAEGYSVSREKKESFPLTVTSAQKNPTAFYLCASSNLWTQYFGPGTRLLVL.

This clonotype was recorded a few times. The J gene is TRBJ2-3, the V gene TRBV20-1, with D possibly TRBD1 on 6 matching bases. CDR1 is DFQATT and CDR2 is SNEGSKA in the germline V gene (reference sequence). The CDR3 spans 12 residues. Trimming took off 3 bases at V and 3 bases at J, with 7 bases between the two ends. The CDR3: CSARTGTDTQYF. DNA of the CDR3: TGCAGTGCTAGGACAGGAACAGATACGCAGTATTTT.

This clonotype was recorded once. This chain joins TRBV2 and TRBJ1-4; 7 bases agree with TRBD1. Per the germline V gene, CDR1 is SNHLY and CDR2 is FYNNEI. V shed 6 bases and J 6 bases; nucleotides not matched to a gene: 10. The CDR3 runs to 15 residues. The CDR3 DNA reads as TGTGCCAGCAGGGGAGGCAGGGGGAGTTATGAAAAACTGTTTTTT. Its translation: CASRGGRGSYEKLFF.

V is TRBV28 and J is TRBJ1-2; D not resolved. Germline loops: CDR1 MDHEN, CDR2 SYDVKM. This CDR3 spans 13 amino acids. V shed 6 bases and J shed 4 bases, with 12 bases lying between them. The CDR3 coding sequence is TGTGCCAGCAGAGAGACCTTAGGCTATGGCTACACCTTC. Translated, it gives CASRETLGYGYTF.

DNA of the CDR3: TGTGCCAGCAGAAACGGGGGGTATGGCTACACCTTC. Translated, it gives CASRNGGYGYTF. The chain is built from TRBV2 and TRBJ1-2, with a tentative D call TRBD1 (5 bases). The V and J ends lost 6 bases and 5 bases respectively, with 10 bases between them. The CDR3 consists of 12 residues. Germline lookup yields CDR1 SNHLY and CDR2 FYNNEI.

This clonotype has just a few counts. The rearrangement joins TRBV20-1 to TRBJ1-1; D is uncertain. The V gene lost 7 bases and the J gene lost 1 base, with 10 bases spanning the gap. Germline CDR1 DFQATT, CDR2 SNEGSKA (reference sequence). The CDR3 consists of 12 residues. The CDR3 loop reads CSERSPNTEAFF. The CDR3 DNA follows: TGCAGTGAAAGGTCCCCGAACACTGAAGCTTTCTTT.

This clonotype was seen only once. The V call is TRBV19, the J call TRBJ2-1, with 7 positions matching TRBD1. The CDR3 has 15 residues. CDR1 and CDR2 from the germline V gene are LNHDA and SQIVND (reference sequence). Trimming at V came to 5 bases and at J to 5 bases, leaving 9 bases not matched to a gene. CDR3 region: CASSRQTGLNNEQFF. In DNA, the CDR3 is TGTGCCAGTAGTCGCCAGACAGGGCTTAACAATGAGCAGTTCTTC.

This chain connects TRBV5-4 to TRBJ1-5; 9 nucleotides align to TRBD1. The CDR3 runs 13 residues. The germline V gene encodes CDR1 SGHNT and CDR2 YYREEE (reference sequence). With V trimmed by 7 bases and J by 6 bases, 5 bases remained unmatched. CDR3 loop: CASAPDRGQPQHF. The DNA for the CDR3 is TGTGCCAGCGCCCCGGACAGGGGTCAGCCCCAGCATTTT.

V usage is TRBV7-9 and J usage is TRBJ2-2, with D unclear. Germline assignment: CDR1 SEHNR and CDR2 FQNEAQ (reference sequence). This CDR3 contains 13 residues. V dropped 3 bases and J dropped 0 bases, with 2 bases sitting between them. The CDR3 nucleotides are TGTGCCAGCAGCTTGACGAACACCGGGGAGCTGTTTTTT. This translates into CASSLTNTGELFF.

The V gene is TRBV20-1, the J gene TRBJ1-4; D uncertain. Trimming removed 2 bases from V and 3 bases from J, with 13 bases in between. CDR3 length: 15 residues. CDR1 is DFQATT and CDR2 is SNEGSKA in the germline V gene (reference sequence). The chain's CDR3 is CSARSGRVANEKLFF. In nucleotides, the CDR3 is TGCAGTGCTAGATCTGGTAGAGTTGCTAATGAAAAACTGTTTTTT.

This clonotype has a handful of counts. The chain has TRBV12-3 or TRBV12-4 and TRBJ1-2, with 9 bases matching TRBD1. This CDR3 spans 14 amino acids. Unmatched junction bases numbered 10, after V lost 8 bases and J lost 6 bases. CDR3 loop: CASYQGQGWHGYTF. CDR3 nucleotide sequence: TGTGCCAGCTATCAGGGACAGGGTTGGCATGGCTACACCTTC.